Following are 9 T cell receptor beta chains from one sample sequenced in a study of human T cells and chemical hapten exposure. Using its own MiXCR run on the RACE reads, TCRdb lists one record per CDR3 protein. The table has roughly 53,000 distinct CDR3 sequences, approximately 9.9% seen once. The time point denotes: patch test 3, about 24 weeks after DPC sensitization. The treatment denotes: therapeutic diphenylcyclopropenone sensitization with weekly scalp DPC. Sequences were derived from whole blood, sampled in connection with sensitization to the hapten diphenylcyclopropenone (DPC). Every receptor here comes from a woman aged 35 to 49 with alopecia areata. Some clones in this sample may be carry-over from other donors' samples.

This clonotype has only a few counts. The rearrangement uses TRBV4-2 and TRBJ1-1; unclear D gene. Germline values: CDR1 LGHNA, CDR2 YNFKEQ. Trimming took 0 bases from V and 0 from J, leaving 8 bases between them. The CDR3 is 15 amino acids. In nucleotides, the CDR3 is TGTGCCAGCAGCCAAGAAGGCCAGATGAACACTGAAGCTTTCTTT. Protein product: CASSQEGQMNTEAFF.

The chain links TRBV27 to TRBJ2-1; 7 bases agree with TRBD1. The CDR3 contains 15 residues. Germline CDR1 is MNHEY and CDR2 is SMNVEV (reference sequence). With 4 bases clipped from V and 8 bases from J, the junction kept 11 bases outside the gene matches. The CDR3 DNA sequence: TGTGCCAGCAGTTCACCCGACAGGGATGGCGATGAGCAGTTCTTC. As protein: CASSSPDRDGDEQFF.

This clonotype was detected only a few times. V gene TRBV12-5 combines with J gene TRBJ2-3; weak D call: TRBD2 (6 bases). In germline, CDR1 is LGHNT, CDR2 FRNRAP. Trimming took 2 bases from V and 2 from J, leaving 11 bases between them. CDR3 length: 15 amino acids. The CDR3 bases are TGTGCTAGTGGTTTGCAGCGGGCCACCACAGATACGCAGTATTTT. This codes for CASGLQRATTDTQYF.

This clonotype has only a few counts. This CDR3 is CSARSARGYTF. In DNA form, the CDR3 reads TGCAGTGCTAGATCAGCCCGGGGCTACACCTTC. J is TRBJ1-2 and V is TRBV20-1; D gene uncertain. There are 11 residues in the CDR3. Germline V lookup: CDR1 DFQATT, CDR2 SNEGSKA (reference sequence). With 2 bases removed from V and 8 bases from J, the gap between germline ends came to 9 bases.

The chain employs TRBV4-1 and TRBJ2-3, with a weak D call TRBD1 (6 bases). V dropped 0 bases and J dropped 2 bases, with 12 bases sitting between them. This CDR3 is 16 amino acids long. Looked up from germline, CDR1 is MGHRA and CDR2 is YSYEKL. The CDR3 is CASSQDVRGLTDTQYF. Written as DNA, the CDR3 is TGCGCCAGCAGCCAAGACGTCAGGGGTCTCACAGATACGCAGTATTTT.

This clonotype was recorded at least ten times. The chain couples TRBV29-1 to TRBJ2-1; 11 bases line up with TRBD2. Germline values: CDR1 SQVTM, CDR2 ANQGSEA. The J segment lost 4 bases and the V segment lost 1 base, leaving 0 bases of the junction unmatched. This CDR3 comprises 14 residues. This CDR3 reads CSVEGLAGYNEQFF. In nucleotides, the CDR3 is TGCAGCGTTGAAGGACTAGCGGGGTACAATGAGCAGTTCTTC.

The rearrangement joins TRBV5-1 to TRBJ2-6; possibly TRBD1 for D (6 bases). Germline-derived CDR1 and CDR2 are SGHRS and YFSETQ. V was pared by 0 bases and J by 0 bases, with 10 bases between. The CDR3 is 17 amino acids. CDR3 bases: TGCGCCAGCAGCTTGGACAGGGATTCCTCTGGGGCCAACGTCCTGACTTTC. It codes for CASSLDRDSSGANVLTF.

This clonotype was recorded a few times. V usage is TRBV28 and J usage is TRBJ2-2, with 11 nucleotides matching TRBD1. V lost 6 bases to trimming and J lost 6 bases; unmatched junction nucleotides: 9. The germline CDR1 and CDR2 sequences are MDHEN and SYDVKM. This CDR3 contains 16 residues. CDR3 sequence reads: CASRPTGTGGPGELFF. In nucleotides, the CDR3 is TGTGCCAGCAGGCCGACCGGGACAGGGGGGCCCGGGGAGCTGTTTTTT.

Ten or more counts support this clonotype. The chain combines TRBV18 with TRBJ2-5; 7 bases align to TRBD2. The CDR3 sequence is 14 residues long. The V and J ends lost 6 bases and 0 bases, in that order; junction bases with no gene match: 4. Germline V gene sequence: CDR1 KGHSH, CDR2 LQKENI. The CDR3 DNA sequence: TGTGCCAGCTCGCCCGGGACTAACCAAGAGACCCAGTACTTC. It encodes CASSPGTNQETQYF.